These 13 T cell receptor beta chains share one sample of origin, sequenced in a study of blood T cell repertoires in COVID-19. Here immunoSEQ multiplex PCR was the method, and the copy in TCRdb shows in-frame clones only, minus some. This sample yields about 330,000 clones, of which roughly 85% are seen a single time; approximately 7.9% belongs to the top ten. The sample comprised peripheral blood. The source is a human donor in a cohort sampled during active COVID-19.

The table lists this clone with many counts. V gene TRBV19 combines with J gene TRBJ1-2; 7 bases line up with TRBD1. The CDR3 contains 15 residues. In germline, CDR1 is LNHDA, CDR2 SQIVND (reference sequence). Trimming at V came to 6 bases and at J to 4 bases, leaving 11 bases not matched to a gene. CDR3 residues: CASSKTGRGSYGYTF. In DNA, the CDR3 is TGTGCCAGTAGCAAGACAGGGAGAGGATCCTATGGCTACACCTTC.

J is TRBJ2-6 and V is TRBV5-1; no clear D gene. Per the germline V gene, CDR1 is SGHRS and CDR2 is YFSETQ. This CDR3 comprises 14 residues. Trimming stripped 8 bases from V and 0 bases from J, with 9 bases between. The CDR3 spells CASYDTSGANVLTF. In DNA, the CDR3 is TGCGCCAGTTACGACACCTCTGGGGCCAACGTCCTGACTTTC.

The CDR3 sequence is CAISEKVTGEDYGYTF. CDR3 bases: TGTGCCATCAGTGAAAAGGTGACAGGGGAGGACTATGGCTACACCTTC. V usage is TRBV10-3 and J usage is TRBJ1-2; 8 bases align to TRBD1. The V and J ends lost 3 bases and 3 bases, in that order; junction bases with no gene match: 9. The germline gives CDR1 ENHRY, CDR2 SYGVKD. The CDR3 runs 16 residues.

The rearrangement joins TRBV27 to TRBJ2-7; 8 bases line up with TRBD1. Germline CDR1 reads MNHEY; CDR2 reads SMNVEV (reference sequence). The trim removed 0 bases at V and 3 bases at J, leaving 1 base unmatched. The CDR3 length is 14 residues. For the CDR3, the DNA is TGTGCCAGCAGTTTATCGGACAGGGTCTACGAGCAGTACTTC. It yields the protein CASSLSDRVYEQYF.

V usage is TRBV7-9 and J usage is TRBJ1-2; tentatively, D is TRBD1 (6 bases). CDR3 size: 14 residues. V lost 5 bases and J lost 3, with 13 bases in between. The V gene's germline CDR1 is SEHNR and CDR2 FQNEAQ (reference sequence). The CDR3 sequence: CASSQPGHDYGYTF. The CDR3 nucleotides read TGTGCCAGCAGCCAACCGGGACATGACTATGGCTACACCTTC.

The genes are TRBV9 and TRBJ2-7, with 7 bases that match TRBD1. The trim removed 2 bases at V and 5 bases at J, leaving 10 bases unmatched. The CDR3 loop spans 15 amino acids. CDR1 and CDR2 (germline): SGDLS, YYNGEE. Here the CDR3 reads CASSVRDSGIHEQYF. The CDR3, as DNA: TGTGCCAGCAGCGTCCGGGACAGTGGTATCCACGAGCAGTACTTC.

This clone was detected only a few times. The CDR3 is CASTKKGEETQYF. The CDR3 nucleotides are TGTGCCAGCACCAAGAAGGGGGAAGAGACCCAGTACTTC. The gene calls are TRBV6-6 and TRBJ2-5, with D possibly matching TRBD1 (6 bases). Germline CDR1 is MNHNY and CDR2 is SVGAGI (reference sequence). V was trimmed by 7 bases and J by 3 bases, leaving 12 bases between them. The CDR3 has 13 amino acids.

The chain couples TRBV24-1 to TRBJ2-3; D remains unclear. The CDR3 runs to 13 residues. Germline loops: CDR1 KGHDR, CDR2 SFDVKD. V dropped 5 bases and J dropped 2 bases, with 7 bases sitting between them. The CDR3 DNA is TGTGCCACCAGTGGGGCACACACAGATACGCAGTATTTT. Translated, it gives CATSGAHTDTQYF.

The J gene is TRBJ2-7, the V gene TRBV6-5, with 8 bases aligning to TRBD2. Germline trimming cut 10 bases from V and 4 bases from J; bases unmatched to any gene: 9. Germline CDR1 and CDR2: MNHEY and SVGAGI. The CDR3 spans 13 residues. CDR3 residues: CATLRGGLYEQYF. CDR3 sequence (DNA): TGTGCCACCCTTCGGGGGGGCCTATACGAGCAGTACTTC.

The CDR3 DNA sequence: TGTGCCAGCAGTTTAGGGGACATCACAGATACGCAGTATTTT. This encodes CASSLGDITDTQYF. The chain uses TRBV27 and TRBJ2-3, with D tentatively TRBD1 (6 bases). With 2 bases removed from V and 2 bases from J, the gap between germline ends came to 8 bases. The length of the CDR3 is 14 residues. CDR1 MNHEY and CDR2 SMNVEV come from the germline V gene (reference sequence).

The chain carries TRBV25-1 and TRBJ1-5, with D perhaps matching TRBD1 (6 bases). V lost 4 bases and J lost 6, with 13 bases in between. The CDR3 is 14 amino acids. CDR1 and CDR2 from the germline V gene are MGHDK and SYGVNS. CDR3 nucleotide sequence: TGTGCCAGCAGTGGTGAGAGGGGGGGTCAGCCCCAGCATTTT. It specifies CASSGERGGQPQHF.

V is TRBV6-1 and J is TRBJ2-6, with 7 nucleotides matching TRBD1. The CDR3 runs 15 residues. Germline trimming cut 3 bases from V and 4 bases from J; bases unmatched to any gene: 3. The germline V gene encodes CDR1 MNHNS and CDR2 SASEGT. CDR3 DNA: TGTGCCAGCAGTGAGACAGGGCCCGGGGCCAACGTCCTGACTTTC. The encoded protein is CASSETGPGANVLTF.

V and J are TRBV7-2 and TRBJ1-5, with TRBD1 matching 9 bases. J lost 1 base, V lost 6 bases, and 10 bases had no gene match. Looked up from germline, CDR1 is SGHTA and CDR2 is FQGNSA. CDR3 length: 17 residues. CDR3: CASSYGQGRGSNQPQHF. CDR3 in DNA: TGTGCCAGCAGTTACGGACAGGGGAGAGGAAGCAATCAGCCCCAGCATTTT.